This T cell receptor (beta chain) was sequenced during a study of spatial heterogeneity in lung cancer. Overall study: In raw reads, more than eight appearances on average were recorded for each unique TCR and UMI combination.

This CDR3 is built from 12 residues. Whole-study findings and limits: Resection blood, more than follow-up blood, showed ubiquitous expanded tumor TCRs.

A unique molecular identifier was attached to every TCR cDNA molecule. TCRdb independently ran MiXCR on the 5' RACE reads; one entry per CDR3 protein. The sample has some 85,000 distinct CDR3 sequences; about 20% are singletons. Noted time point: sample taken at primary tumor resection. Tumor, nontumor lung or frozen PBMC supplied whole RNA that was sequenced unsorted. The donors were about 67 patients with non-small cell lung cancer that was early-stage and untreated. Comment on this clonotype: The antigen remains undetermined.

The chain has TRBV21-1 and TRBJ2-7. TRBV21-1 is an annotated pseudogene. This material consisted of PBMCs, taken at surgery. This TCR was recovered from a male donor with early-stage non-small cell lung cancer. The DNA for the CDR3 is TGTGCCAGCAGCAAAGATGAGCTACTGCAGTACTTC. It translates to CASSKDELLQYF.